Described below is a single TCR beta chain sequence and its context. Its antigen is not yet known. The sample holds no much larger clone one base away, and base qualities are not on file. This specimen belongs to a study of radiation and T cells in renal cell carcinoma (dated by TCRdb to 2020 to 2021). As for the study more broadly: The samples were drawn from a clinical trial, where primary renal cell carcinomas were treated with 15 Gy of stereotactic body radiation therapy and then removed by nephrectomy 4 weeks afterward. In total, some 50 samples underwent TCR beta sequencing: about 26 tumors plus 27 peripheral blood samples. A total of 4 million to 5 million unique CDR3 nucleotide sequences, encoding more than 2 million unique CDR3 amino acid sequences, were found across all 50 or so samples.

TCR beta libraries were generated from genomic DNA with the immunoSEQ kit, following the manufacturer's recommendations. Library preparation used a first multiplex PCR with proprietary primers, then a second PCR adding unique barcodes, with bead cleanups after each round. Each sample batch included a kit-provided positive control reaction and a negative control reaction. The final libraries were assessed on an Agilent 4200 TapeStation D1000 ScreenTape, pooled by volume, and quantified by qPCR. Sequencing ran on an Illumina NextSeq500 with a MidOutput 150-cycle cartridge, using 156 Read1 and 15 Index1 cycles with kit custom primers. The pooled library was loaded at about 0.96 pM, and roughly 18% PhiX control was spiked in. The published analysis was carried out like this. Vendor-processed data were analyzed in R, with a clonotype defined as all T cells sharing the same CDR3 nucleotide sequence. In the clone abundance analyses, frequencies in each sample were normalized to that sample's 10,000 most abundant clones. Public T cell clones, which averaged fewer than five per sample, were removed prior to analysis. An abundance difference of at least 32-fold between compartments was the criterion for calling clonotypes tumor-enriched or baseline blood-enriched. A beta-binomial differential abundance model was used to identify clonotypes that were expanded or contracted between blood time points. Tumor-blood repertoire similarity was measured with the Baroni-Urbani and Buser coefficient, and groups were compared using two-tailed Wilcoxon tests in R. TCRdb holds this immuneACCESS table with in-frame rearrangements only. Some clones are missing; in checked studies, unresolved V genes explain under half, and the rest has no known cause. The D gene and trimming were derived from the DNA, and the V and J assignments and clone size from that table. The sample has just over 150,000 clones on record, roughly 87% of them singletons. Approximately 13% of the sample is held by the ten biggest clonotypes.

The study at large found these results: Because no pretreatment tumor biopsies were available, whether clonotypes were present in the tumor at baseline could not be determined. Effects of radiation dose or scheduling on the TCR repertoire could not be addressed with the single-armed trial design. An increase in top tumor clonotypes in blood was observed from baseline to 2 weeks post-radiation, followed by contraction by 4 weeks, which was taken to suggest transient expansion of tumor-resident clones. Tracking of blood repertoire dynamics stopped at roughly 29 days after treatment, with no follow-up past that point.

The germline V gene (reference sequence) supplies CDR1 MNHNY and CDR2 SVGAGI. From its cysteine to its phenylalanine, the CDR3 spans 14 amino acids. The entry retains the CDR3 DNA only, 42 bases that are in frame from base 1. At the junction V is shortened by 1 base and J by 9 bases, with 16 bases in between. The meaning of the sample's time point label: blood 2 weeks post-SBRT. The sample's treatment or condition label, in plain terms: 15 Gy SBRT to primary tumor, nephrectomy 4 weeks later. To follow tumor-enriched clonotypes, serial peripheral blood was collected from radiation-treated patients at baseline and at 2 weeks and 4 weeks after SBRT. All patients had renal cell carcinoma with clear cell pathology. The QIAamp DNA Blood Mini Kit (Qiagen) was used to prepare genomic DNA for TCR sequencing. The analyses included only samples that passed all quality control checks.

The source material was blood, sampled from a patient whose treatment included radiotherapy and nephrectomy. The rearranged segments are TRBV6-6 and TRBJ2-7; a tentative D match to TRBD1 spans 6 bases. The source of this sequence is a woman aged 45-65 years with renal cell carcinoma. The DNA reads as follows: TGTGCCAGCAGTTACTACTCAGGGGAAGTCTTGCAGTACTTC. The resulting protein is CASSYYSGEVLQYF.